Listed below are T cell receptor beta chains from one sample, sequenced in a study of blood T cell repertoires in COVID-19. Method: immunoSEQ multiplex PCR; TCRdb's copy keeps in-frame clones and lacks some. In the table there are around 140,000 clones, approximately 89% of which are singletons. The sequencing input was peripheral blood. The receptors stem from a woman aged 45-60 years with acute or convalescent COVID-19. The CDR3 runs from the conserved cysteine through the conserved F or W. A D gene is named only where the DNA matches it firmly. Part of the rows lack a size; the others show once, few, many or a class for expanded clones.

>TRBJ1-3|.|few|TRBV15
TGTGCCACCAGCAGATCCCTCACAGGGTCTGGAAACACCATATATTTT
CATSRSLTGSGNTIYF
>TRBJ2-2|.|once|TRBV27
TGTGCCAGCAGTTTATCGATAACAGGGGGGGCCGGGGAGCTGTTTTTT
CASSLSITGGAGELFF
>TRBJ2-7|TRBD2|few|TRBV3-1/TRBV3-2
TGTGCCAGCAGCCAAGATGGGTTACTAGCGGTAGGCTACGAGCAGTACTTC
CASSQDGLLAVGYEQYF
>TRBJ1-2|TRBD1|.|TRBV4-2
TGTGCCAGCAGCCAAGATTGGGACAGAACCTATGGCTACACCTTC
CASSQDWDRTYGYTF
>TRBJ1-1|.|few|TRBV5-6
TGTGCCAGCAGCTTGAGGGGGAACACTGAAGCTTTCTTT
CASSLRGNTEAFF
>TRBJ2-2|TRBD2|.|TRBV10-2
TGCGCCAGCAGCCGACTAGCGGGAGGCCTGGGGACCGGGGAGCTGTTTTTT
CASSRLAGGLGTGELFF
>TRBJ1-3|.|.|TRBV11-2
TGTGCCAGCAGCCAATTGCGCTCTGGAAACACCATATATTTT
CASSQLRSGNTIYF
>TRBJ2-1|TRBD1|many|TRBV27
TGTGCCAGCAGTTTACGGGACAGGGACACAACCTACAATGAGCAGTTCTTC
CASSLRDRDTTYNEQFF
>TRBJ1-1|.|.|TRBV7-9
TGTGCCAGCAGCACTCGACAGATACGTGGAGACACTGAAGCTTTCTTT
CASSTRQIRGDTEAFF
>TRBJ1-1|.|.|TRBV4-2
TGTGCCAGCAGCCCAGGGGCGGTGATGAACACTGAAGCTTTCTTT
CASSPGAVMNTEAFF
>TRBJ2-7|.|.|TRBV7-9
TGTGCCAGCAGCCAAGGCGGGACCCAGAGCTCCTACGAGCAGTACTTC
CASSQGGTQSSYEQYF
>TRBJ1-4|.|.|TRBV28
TGTGCCAGCAGTTCCAACAGAGATGAAAAACTGTTTTTT
CASSSNRDEKLFF
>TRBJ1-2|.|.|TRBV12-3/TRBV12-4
TGTGCCAGCAGCCCGGGGGGCCGGGGCTACACCTTC
CASSPGGRGYTF
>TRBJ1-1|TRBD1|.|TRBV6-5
TGTGCCAGCGGGCTGGACAGGGCGGGGAACACTGAAGCTTTCTTT
CASGLDRAGNTEAFF
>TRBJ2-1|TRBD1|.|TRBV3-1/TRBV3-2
TGTGCCAGCAGCTTTCCGGGGCAGGGGGCCCGAGAGCAGTTCTTC
CASSFPGQGAREQFF
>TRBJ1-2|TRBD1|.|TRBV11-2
TGTGCCAGCAGCCCCACGGACAGGGGCTATGGCTACACCTTC
CASSPTDRGYGYTF
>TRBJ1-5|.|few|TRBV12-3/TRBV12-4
TGTGCCAGCACAGAAAATAGCAATCAGCCCCAGCATTTT
CASTENSNQPQHF
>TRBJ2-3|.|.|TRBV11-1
TGTGCCAGCAGCTTAGGGCAGGGCTCGAATACGCAGTATTTT
CASSLGQGSNTQYF
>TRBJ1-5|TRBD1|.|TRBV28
TGTGCCAGCAGCATGGGACAGGGCGGCCAGCCCCAGCATTTT
CASSMGQGGQPQHF
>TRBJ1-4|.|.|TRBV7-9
TGTGCCAGCAGCTTAGTTTCCATGTCGTCGGGGAGGGTAGATGAAAAACTGTTTTTT
CASSLVSMSSGRVDEKLFF
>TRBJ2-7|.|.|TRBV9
TGTGCCAGCAGCGGTGATGCGGGCCCCTACGAGCAGTACTTC
CASSGDAGPYEQYF
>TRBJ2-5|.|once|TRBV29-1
TGCAGCGTTGGGGCAGAAACAAGAGAGACCCAGTACTTC
CSVGAETRETQYF
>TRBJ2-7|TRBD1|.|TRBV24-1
TGTGCCACCAGTGGGGGGTCGGGACAGTCCTACGAGCAGTACTTC
CATSGGSGQSYEQYF
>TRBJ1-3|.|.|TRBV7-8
TGTGCCAGCAGCTTAGACCCACTCAACCAGGACACCATATATTTT
CASSLDPLNQDTIYF
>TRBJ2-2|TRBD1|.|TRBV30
TGTGCCTGGAGTGTAGGGACAGGGGTCACCGGGGAGCTGTTTTTT
CAWSVGTGVTGELFF
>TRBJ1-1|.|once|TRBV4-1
TGCGCCAGCAGCCAAGATCCCGGTCTGACTGAAGCTTTCTTT
CASSQDPGLTEAFF
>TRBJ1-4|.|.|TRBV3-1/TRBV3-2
TGTGCCAGCAGCTCTTACCGGGACTTCCCGGGAGAAAAACTGTTTTTT
CASSSYRDFPGEKLFF
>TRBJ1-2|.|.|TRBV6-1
TGTGCCAGCAGTGAACAGGGGTATGGCTACACCTTC
CASSEQGYGYTF
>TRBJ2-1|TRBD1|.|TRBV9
TGTGCCAGCAGCATAGACGGGACAGGGTATTCCTACAATGAGCAGTTCTTC
CASSIDGTGYSYNEQFF
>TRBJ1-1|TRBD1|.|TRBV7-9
TGTGCCAGCAGCTTATGGGACAGGGACACTGAAGCTTTCTTT
CASSLWDRDTEAFF
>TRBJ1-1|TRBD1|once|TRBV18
TGTGCCAGCTCTTTAGGACAGGGGGACACTGAAGCTTTCTTT
CASSLGQGDTEAFF
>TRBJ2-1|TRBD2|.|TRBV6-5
TGTGCCAGCCAGACGGGAGGGGGGGCTAATGAGCAGTTCTTC
CASQTGGGANEQFF
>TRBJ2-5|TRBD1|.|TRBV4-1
TGCGCCAGCAGCCAGGCAATGGACAGGTACCAAGAGACCCAGTACTTC
CASSQAMDRYQETQYF
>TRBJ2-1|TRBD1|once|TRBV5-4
TGTGCCAGCAGCCCCGGGACAGGGGGTAGCAATGAGCAGTTCTTC
CASSPGTGGSNEQFF
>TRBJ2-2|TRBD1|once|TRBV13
TGTGCCAGCAGCCCCCTTGGACAGGGGGAGACCGGGGAGCTGTTTTTT
CASSPLGQGETGELFF
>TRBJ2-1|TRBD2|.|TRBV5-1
TGCGCCAGCGTTAGCCTAGCGGGGCCCAACAATGAGCAGTTCTTC
CASVSLAGPNNEQFF
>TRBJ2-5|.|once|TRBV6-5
TGTGCCAGCAGTTACCCCGGAGAGACCCAGTACTTC
CASSYPGETQYF
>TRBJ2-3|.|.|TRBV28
TGTGCCAGCAGTTTCCCAGAAGTCGCAGATACGCAGTATTTT
CASSFPEVADTQYF
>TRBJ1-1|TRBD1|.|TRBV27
TGTGCCAGCAGTGGACGGACAGGAGGGATTTCAGCTTTCTTT
CASSGRTGGISAFF
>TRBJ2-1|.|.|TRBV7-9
TGTGCCAGCAGCTTAGGTCCTTACAATGAGCAGTTCTTC
CASSLGPYNEQFF
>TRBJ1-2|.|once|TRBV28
TGTGCCAGCGGAAGGGAGGGGCGCTACACCTTC
CASGREGRYTF
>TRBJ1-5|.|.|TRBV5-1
TGCGCCAGCAGCTTGGACGGTACTCTCGCTCAGCCCCAGCATTTT
CASSLDGTLAQPQHF
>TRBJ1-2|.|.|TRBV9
TGTGCCAGCAGCGACTCTGGGGCAGGCGAATATGGCTACACCTTC
CASSDSGAGEYGYTF
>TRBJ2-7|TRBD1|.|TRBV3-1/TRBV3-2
TGTGCCAGCAGCTCCGGGACAGGGGGCCCCAGCGGCGAGCAGTACTTC
CASSSGTGGPSGEQYF
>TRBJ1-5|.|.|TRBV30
TGTGCCTGGAGTGAGGGGGGGACCGGGCAGCCCCAGCATTTT
CAWSEGGTGQPQHF
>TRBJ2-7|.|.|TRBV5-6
TGTGCCAGCAGCTTGTCCCGGGAGCAGTACTTC
CASSLSREQYF
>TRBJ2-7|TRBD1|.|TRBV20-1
TGCAGTGCTAGTTCGGGACAGACCTACGAGCAGTACTTC
CSASSGQTYEQYF
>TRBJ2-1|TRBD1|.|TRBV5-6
TGTGCCAGCAGCTCCTCGACAGGGTTATACAATGAGCAGTTCTTC
CASSSSTGLYNEQFF
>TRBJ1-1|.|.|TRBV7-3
TGTGCCAGCAGCACGTCAAGGGGCACTGAAGCTTTCTTT
CASSTSRGTEAFF
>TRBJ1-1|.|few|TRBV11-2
TGTGCCAGCAGCTACGGAGTGAACACTGAAGCTTTCTTT
CASSYGVNTEAFF
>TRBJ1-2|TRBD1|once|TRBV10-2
TGCGCCAGCAAACAGGACAGGCTTACTTATGGCTACACCTTC
CASKQDRLTYGYTF
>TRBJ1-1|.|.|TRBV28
TGTGCCAGCAGTTTAACAGGGATGAACACTGAAGCTTTCTTT
CASSLTGMNTEAFF